This passage covers 27 T cell receptor beta chains from one sample sequenced in a study of shared clonotypes between healthy human individuals (dated by TCRdb to the early 2020s). Receptor amplification or capture employed the immunoSEQ multiplex PCR assay. The table was pulled from immuneACCESS by TCRdb, which kept in-frame rearrangements only. Such tables lose some clones; where checked, under half of the loss comes from unresolved V genes, and the rest has no known cause. This sample comprises fewer than 500,000 clones, approximately 79% of them detected only once. The ten largest clones capture about 12% of the sample. The sample was PBMCs. Receptors originate from a woman between 40 and 55 years old in good health. Some clones in this sample may be carry-over from other donors' samples.

J is TRBJ2-1 and V is TRBV6-1; unclear D gene. V was trimmed by 1 base and J by 9 bases, leaving 13 bases between them. The CDR3 spans 14 residues. The germline gives CDR1 MNHNS, CDR2 SASEGT. The CDR3 DNA reads TGTGCCAGCAGTGAAGGAAGGGCCCGGACTGAGCAGTTCTTC. It translates to CASSEGRARTEQFF.

The rearrangement links TRBV6-5 to TRBJ2-7, with a tentative D call TRBD2 (6 bases). Germline V gives CDR1 MNHEY, CDR2 SVGAGI. V dropped 7 bases and J dropped 4 bases, with 20 bases sitting between them. The CDR3 has 15 residues. The CDR3 reads CASTPQGPGGYEQYF. DNA for the CDR3: TGTGCCAGCACCCCCCAGGGACCTGGGGGGTACGAGCAGTACTTC.

CDR3 nucleotide sequence: TGTGCCAGCAGTGATCCCGAGGACAGGGCGGATGTGCGGAACACTGAAGCTTTCTTT. Amino acid sequence: CASSDPEDRADVRNTEAFF. This chain joins TRBV2 and TRBJ1-1; 8 positions match TRBD1. Trimming removed 3 bases from V and 1 base from J; junction bases left unmatched: 16. CDR1 is SNHLY and CDR2 is FYNNEI in the germline V gene. CDR3 size: 19 residues.

The chain carries TRBV5-6 and TRBJ2-7; 8 nucleotides agree with TRBD1. Trimming removed 4 bases from V and 4 bases from J; junction bases left unmatched: 16. The CDR3 has 17 amino acids. Germline loops: CDR1 SGHDT, CDR2 YYEEEE. The CDR3 nucleotides read TGTGCCAGCAGCGACTACGGGGCAGGGGGCGGAGAGTACGAGCAGTACTTC. It encodes CASSDYGAGGGEYEQYF. Full variable domain (remainder filled in from reference TRBV5-6 and TRBJ2-7): DAGVTQSPTHLIKTRGQQVTLRCSPKSGHDTVSWYQQALGQGPQFIFQYYEEEERQRGNFPDRFSGHQFPNYSSELNVNALLLGDSALYLCASSDYGAGGGEYEQYFGPGTRLTVT.

The genes are TRBV18 and TRBJ2-5, with D possibly being TRBD2 (6 bases). This CDR3 has 15 amino acids. CDR1 and CDR2 from the germline V gene are KGHSH and LQKENI. V lost 2 bases to trimming and J lost 5 bases, with 15 bases between them. CDR3 nucleotides: TGTGCCAGCTCACCAGGACCGGGAGAGGGGGAGACCCAGTACTTC. Translated, it gives CASSPGPGEGETQYF.

This chain links TRBV4-2 with TRBJ2-2; D assignment may be TRBD1 or TRBD2 (5 bases each). The germline V gene has CDR1 LGHNA and CDR2 YNFKEQ. The V gene lost 3 bases and the J gene lost 3 bases, with 14 bases spanning the gap. The CDR3 totals 16 residues. The CDR3 loop reads CASSQDPLGDTGELFF. The DNA for the CDR3 is TGTGCCAGCAGCCAGGACCCATTGGGGGACACCGGGGAGCTGTTTTTT.

The chain carries TRBV7-6 and TRBJ2-5; the match to TRBD2 covers 8 bases. Germline CDR1 is SGHVS and CDR2 is FNYEAQ. There are 14 residues in the CDR3. V lost 5 bases and J lost 5; bases outside the gene matches: 7. The DNA of the CDR3 is TGTGCCAGCAGCCCGAGGACTAGCCCGGAGACCCAGTACTTC. Amino acids: CASSPRTSPETQYF. Looking up the rest from reference TRBV7-6 and TRBJ2-5 gives the full variable domain: GAGVSQSPRYKVTKRGQDVALRCDPISGHVSLYWYRQALGQGPEFLTYFNYEAQQDKSGLPNDRFSAERPEGSISTLTIQRTEQRDSAMYRCASSPRTSPETQYFGPGTRLLVL.

Note on this clone: The same CDR3 is also encoded by other DNA sequences in this sample. The rearrangement uses TRBV6-1 and TRBJ2-7, with no clear D. V shed 1 base and J shed 4 bases, with 5 bases lying between them. Germline CDR1 is MNHNS and CDR2 is SASEGT. CDR3 length: 12 residues. The CDR3, as DNA: TGTGCCAGCAGTGAAGGTGTATACGAGCAGTACTTC. As protein: CASSEGVYEQYF.

V is TRBV7-3 and J is TRBJ1-2; 8 bases agree with TRBD1. The CDR3 is made up of 13 amino acids. V was pared by 5 bases and J by 2 bases, with 1 base of the junction left unmatched. Germline loops: CDR1 SGHTA, CDR2 FQGTGA. This chain's CDR3 is CASSQGANYGYTF. CDR3 nucleotide sequence: TGTGCCAGCAGCCAGGGGGCGAACTATGGCTACACCTTC.

This chain joins TRBV25-1 and TRBJ1-2, with D tentatively TRBD1 (6 bases). This CDR3 is 15 amino acids long. Between the trimmed V and J ends, which lost 5 bases and 3 bases, there was a span of 16 bases. Looked up from germline, CDR1 is MGHDK and CDR2 is SYGVNS. CDR3 sequence: CASSKWGQGDYGYTF. The CDR3, as DNA: TGTGCCAGCAGTAAATGGGGGCAGGGCGACTATGGCTACACCTTC.

Turning to this clone: Other DNA sequences from this sample encode an identical CDR3 as well. This chain connects TRBV5-4 to TRBJ1-1; 7 nucleotides line up with TRBD1. The CDR3 consists of 13 residues. CDR1 is SGHNT, CDR2 YYREEE, per germline (reference sequence). V trimming: 2 bases; J trimming: 3 bases; junction bases outside the gene matches: 1. The CDR3, as DNA: TGTGCCAGCAGCTTTGACAGGGACACTGAAGCTTTCTTT. Its protein product is CASSFDRDTEAFF.

The chain employs TRBV28 and TRBJ1-2; D unresolved. Germline CDR1 MDHEN, CDR2 SYDVKM. V was pared by 7 bases and J by 4 bases, with 13 bases between. CDR3 length: 13 amino acids. CDR3 protein: CASMIGATYGYTF. DNA of the CDR3: TGTGCCAGCATGATAGGAGCCACCTATGGCTACACCTTC.

The rearrangement joins TRBV9 to TRBJ2-1; TRBD2 might be the D (5 bases). Trimming took off 0 bases at V and 3 bases at J, with 10 bases between the two ends. The CDR3 length is 15 residues. The V gene's germline CDR1 is SGDLS and CDR2 YYNGEE. In DNA, the CDR3 is TGTGCCAGCAGCGTAGCTAGTACTAGCTACAATGAGCAGTTCTTC. This codes for CASSVASTSYNEQFF.

The chain couples TRBV29-1 to TRBJ2-3, with 8 nucleotides matching TRBD2. The CDR3 is made up of 14 amino acids. Trimming removed 6 bases from V and 5 bases from J; junction bases left unmatched: 10. From germline, CDR1 is SQVTM and CDR2 ANQGSEA. DNA for the CDR3: TGCAGCGTGGAATCTAGCGGGCAAGTAGATACGCAGTATTTT. Its protein product is CSVESSGQVDTQYF.

The V gene is TRBV14, the J gene TRBJ2-5, with D tentatively TRBD1 or TRBD2 (5 bases each). CDR3 length equals 16 residues. The germline V gene encodes CDR1 SGHDN and CDR2 FVKESK. Trimming took off 3 bases at V and 4 bases at J, with 18 bases between the two ends. The DNA for the CDR3 is TGTGCCAGCAGCCACCTTTGGGACGTTGGGGGAGAGACCCAGTACTTC. Amino acid sequence: CASSHLWDVGGETQYF.

The rearrangement links TRBV10-1 to TRBJ2-1, with 10 bases matching TRBD2. V was clipped by 3 bases and J by 8 bases; unmatched bases: 10. Germline lookup yields CDR1 WNHNN and CDR2 SYGVQD (reference sequence). The CDR3 extends over 16 amino acids. The CDR3 DNA is TGCGCCAGCAGTGACCAAGGACTAGCGGTTGGGTATGAGCAGTTCTTC. Its translation is CASSDQGLAVGYEQFF.

This sequence joins TRBV5-6 and TRBJ2-7; TRBD1 matches at 10 bases. The CDR3 length is 16 residues. V lost 4 bases and J lost 0; bases outside the gene matches: 7. Germline V gene sequence: CDR1 SGHDT, CDR2 YYEEEE. CDR3 sequence reads: CASSPGTGDPSYEQYF. The CDR3 nucleotides are TGTGCCAGCAGCCCCGGGACAGGGGACCCCTCCTACGAGCAGTACTTC.

J is TRBJ2-1 and V is TRBV19; 7 bases map to TRBD1. The CDR3 totals 16 residues. J lost 1 base, V lost 6 bases, and 9 bases had no gene match. Germline V gene lookup returns CDR1 LNHDA and CDR2 SQIVND (reference sequence). CDR3 sequence reads: CASSDRQGRSYNEQFF. As DNA, the CDR3 is TGTGCCAGTAGCGACCGACAGGGAAGATCCTACAATGAGCAGTTCTTC.

In this sample, this clone turned up once. Since a far larger clone is one base different, this is likely a read error. The same CDR3 also results from other DNA sequences found in this sample. This chain joins TRBV19 and TRBJ2-2; 12 nucleotides align to TRBD1. The length of the CDR3 is 14 residues. The V gene's germline CDR1 is LNHDA and CDR2 SQIVND (reference sequence). DNA for the CDR3: TGTGCCAGTAGTACGGGACAGGGGGCCGGGGAGCTGTTCTTT. It codes for CASSTGQGAGELFF. Variable domain in full (rest from reference TRBV19 and TRBJ2-2): DGGITQSPKYLFRKEGQNVTLSCEQNLNHDAMYWYRQDPGQGLRLIYYSQIVNDFQKGDIAEGYSVSREKKESFPLTVTSAQKNPTAFYLCASSTGQGAGELFFGEGSRLTVL.

This clone came up a few times. The chain employs TRBV28 and TRBJ1-1; D ambiguous. This CDR3 has 13 residues. In germline, CDR1 is MDHEN, CDR2 SYDVKM. The V end lost 1 base, the J end lost 0 bases, and 3 bases lay between the germline ends. The CDR3 bases are TGTGCCAGCAGTTTATCAGTGAACACTGAAGCTTTCTTT. Protein: CASSLSVNTEAFF.

This sequence joins TRBV6-4 and TRBJ2-1; 12 bases are shared with TRBD2. This CDR3 contains 16 residues. Looked up from germline, CDR1 is MRHNA and CDR2 is SNTAGT. Trimming took 5 bases from V and 6 from J; bases not matched to a gene: 8. The CDR3 coding sequence is TGTGCCAGCAGTTTCTCTCGGACTAGCGGGATCAATGAGCAGTTCTTC. This gives the protein CASSFSRTSGINEQFF.

The CDR3 sequence is CASSLRRYRTGYEQYF. In nucleotides, the CDR3 is TGTGCCAGCAGTTTAAGGAGGTACAGGACGGGCTACGAGCAGTACTTC. This chain uses TRBV28 with TRBJ2-7; D could derive from TRBD1 or TRBD2 (5 bases each). The germline CDR1 and CDR2 sequences are MDHEN and SYDVKM. V lost 2 bases, J lost 3 bases, and 17 bases lay in between. The CDR3 spans 16 residues.

This chain connects TRBV27 to TRBJ1-5, with D perhaps TRBD1 (5 bases). The CDR3 has 12 amino acids. The V end was cut by 6 bases, the J end by 7 bases, with 10 bases between. From germline, CDR1 is MNHEY and CDR2 SMNVEV (reference sequence). CDR3: CASRTWGQPQHF. The CDR3 DNA reads TGTGCCAGCAGAACGTGGGGGCAGCCCCAGCATTTT.

This sequence joins TRBV4-2 and TRBJ1-1; D is undetermined. V was clipped by 3 bases and J by 4 bases, with 12 bases between them. Germline CDR1 and CDR2: LGHNA and YNFKEQ. The CDR3 length is 14 residues. CDR3 in DNA: TGTGCCAGCAGCCAGGAGGGTTTGGGCACTGAAGCTTTCTTT. This gives the protein CASSQEGLGTEAFF.

The chain has TRBV7-8 and TRBJ2-5, with 9 bases lining up with TRBD1. Germline V gene lookup returns CDR1 SGHVS and CDR2 FQNEAQ. The trim removed 4 bases at V and 5 bases at J, leaving 11 bases unmatched. The CDR3 loop spans 16 amino acids. The CDR3 sequence: CASSSIDRGIWETQYF. In DNA form, the CDR3 reads TGTGCCAGCAGCTCCATCGACAGGGGGATCTGGGAGACCCAGTACTTC. The full variable domain, rest sourced from reference TRBV7-8 and TRBJ2-5, is GAGVSQSPRYKVAKRGQDVALRCDPISGHVSLFWYQQALGQGPEFLTYFQNEAQLDKSGLPSDRFFAERPEGSVSTLKIQRTQQEDSAVYLCASSSIDRGIWETQYFGPGTRLLVL.

The rearrangement joins TRBV28 to TRBJ2-7; TRBD2 agrees at 13 bases. Germline V lookup: CDR1 MDHEN, CDR2 SYDVKM. With 3 bases clipped from V and 2 bases from J, the junction kept 13 bases outside the gene matches. CDR3 length: 19 residues. The CDR3 region has the DNA TGTGCCAGCAGTTTCGGTACTAAGGGGACTAGCGGGAACCCCTACGAGCAGTACTTC. This codes for CASSFGTKGTSGNPYEQYF.

The chain recombines TRBV7-9 with TRBJ1-1; 9 bases agree with TRBD1. This CDR3 comprises 14 residues. With V trimmed by 5 bases and J by 7 bases, 8 bases remained unmatched. Germline loops: CDR1 SEHNR, CDR2 FQNEAQ (reference sequence). In DNA, the CDR3 is TGTGCCAGCAGCGCACAGGGGGCGATTGATGAAGCTTTCTTT. Amino acid sequence: CASSAQGAIDEAFF.